Reported below is one T cell receptor (beta chain). Primers: 60 Vbeta forward and 13 Jbeta reverse. Libraries were prepared by immunoSEQ multiplex PCR; TCRdb keeps only in-frame clonotypes and omits some of them. The data contain 100,000 to 150,000 clones, 65% to 85% of them seen just once; the ten biggest clones take up approximately 1.1%. The data belong to a study of cytomegalovirus exposure and HLA in healthy donors. Study-level information: Sequencing of roughly 180 million T cells in an earlier analysis found 95 million to 120 million unique TCR beta sequences. There were some 400 genotyped donors. Of these, roughly 80% fell in the genetic ancestry cluster associated with self-reported Caucasian donors.

The germline V and J ends were trimmed by 0 bases and 4 bases, with 11 bases remaining between them. This CDR3 has 15 residues. Germline CDR1 reads SGHRS; CDR2 reads YFSETQ. Sequences were obtained from PBMCs. The V call is TRBV5-1, the J call TRBJ2-1, with D perhaps TRBD2 (5 bases). The receptor comes from a boy aged 5-17 years in good health and CMV-seronegative. CDR3 sequence reads: CASSLGLSGYNEQFF. The CDR3, as DNA: TGCGCCAGCAGCTTGGGTTTAAGCGGTTACAATGAGCAGTTCTTC.